This T cell receptor beta chain was sequenced in a study of type 1 regulatory T cells. Notes on the study in general: Tr1 cells had a more restricted TCR repertoire than non-Tr1 cells.

Concerning this clonotype: No antigen is known for it.

TCRdb processed the reads anew with MiXCR; each CDR3 protein has one entry. The repertoire holds tens of thousands of distinct CDR3 sequences, with less than 25% as singletons. The clonotype comes from a human donor in good health. Sequencing input: cultured type 1 regulatory T (Tr1) cells, either the whole culture or a sorted fraction (not recorded which).

This CDR3 reads CSASGSLNTEAFF. In nucleotides, the CDR3 is TGCAGTGCTAGTGGCAGCCTGAACACTGAAGCTTTCTTT. The genes are TRBV20-1 and TRBJ1-1, with D unclear. The CDR3 extends over 13 amino acids. Per germline, CDR1 DFQATT and CDR2 SNEGSKA (reference sequence). The V end was cut by 3 bases, the J end by 0 bases, with 8 bases between.